This T cell receptor beta chain appears in the sequencing data of a study of CD8+CD57+ T cells in acquired aplastic anemia (dated by TCRdb to the late 2010s). At the level of the whole study: A mean of roughly 2.9 ug of DNA, ranging from roughly 0.19 to 27.4 ug, was extracted from sorted CD4+ and CD8+ cells. An average of around 10 million reads for CD4+ cells and under 12 million reads for CD8+ cells was obtained from healthy donor samples.

This clonotype has a count of ten or more. Its antigen specificity is not known. No base-level quality is on record; no much larger clone is a single base apart. The germline V end is reduced by 5 bases and the J end by 3 bases; junction bases left unmatched: 2. Including cysteine and phenylalanine, the CDR3 has 14 amino acids. The sequence is cut down to CDR3 DNA, 42 bases in frame from base 1. From the germline V gene (reference sequence), CDR1 is LNHNV and CDR2 is YYDKDF. Study-wide findings and limitations: Over 25 CD8+ CDR3 sequences were found in both patients and controls but appeared to be highly expressed in patients and within the immunodominant clones of the patients. Patients and healthy controls showed no significant difference in CD8+ Simpson's diversity (P=0.060).

Profiling of TCR beta VDJ combinations and CDR3 sequences used genomic DNA as the template. An Illumina HiSeq 2000 was the platform used for TCR repertoire sequencing. The original pipeline was this. Repertoires were assessed using TRBV/TRBJ rearrangement plots, CDR3 size and DJ length profiles, and Simpson's diversity index. The immunodominant clone was defined as the most abundant DNA sequence in deep sequencing data. CDR3 amino acid sequences were screened for sharing across subjects and were compared with published repertoires and the VDJdb database. TCRdb itself trimmed the public reads at Q25 with fastp, ran MiXCR and retained productive beta chains. Rows with a matching CDR3 protein are joined into one entry that keeps the most common DNA and genes. TCRdb, not the original authors, processed these V and J calls. This sample holds about 200,000 distinct CDR3 sequences; 34% were observed only once. The top ten clonotypes cover 1% to 1.3% of the sample.

The study deep-sequenced TCR repertoires of sorted CD4+ and CD8+ blood T cells from severe aplastic anemia patients and healthy subjects. Ficoll-Paque density gradient centrifugation was used to isolate peripheral blood mononuclear cells. CD4+ and CD8+ T cells were sorted by FACS or magnetic beads before DNA extraction. The chain couples TRBV15 to TRBJ2-5; 11 central nucleotides agree with TRBD1. Sequencing was performed on sorted CD4+, CD8+, or CD8+CD57+ T cells (not recorded which) from PBMCs. The receptor comes from a human donor in good health, serving as a control. The encoded CDR3 is CATSGQGAEETQYF. The nucleotides are TGTGCCACCAGCGGACAGGGGGCGGAAGAGACCCAGTACTTC.